This T cell receptor beta chain was identified during a study of shared clonotypes between healthy human individuals. Per the germline V gene, CDR1 is SGHDT and CDR2 is YYEEEE. The V end lost 0 bases, the J end lost 0 bases, and 4 bases lay between the germline ends. The CDR3 sequence is 13 residues long. CD45RO-negative cells were positively selected for CCR7, leaving out terminally differentiated effector memory CD45RA+ cells. Comment on this clone: No antigen is known for it. This specimen includes other DNA sequences encoding the same CDR3.

General study findings and limits: Unshared clonotypes carried lower generation probabilities than those common to all four donors. Tissue TCR repertoires likely differ from these blood-only repertoires.

Clones were sequenced by immunoSEQ multiplex PCR, and TCRdb holds only the in-frame ones, with some missing. This sample has around 650,000 clones, with approximately 96% found just once. Sequenced sample: naive CD8+ T cells sorted from blood. The receptor was derived from a woman aged 30 to 39 in good health. The chain is built from TRBV5-6 and TRBJ2-7; no clear D gene. The CDR3 DNA reads as TGTGCCAGCAGCTTGGGTGCCTCCTACGAGCAGTACTTC. Amino acids: CASSLGASYEQYF. Full variable domain (remainder filled in from reference TRBV5-6 and TRBJ2-7): DAGVTQSPTHLIKTRGQQVTLRCSPKSGHDTVSWYQQALGQGPQFIFQYYEEEERQRGNFPDRFSGHQFPNYSSELNVNALLLGDSALYLCASSLGASYEQYFGPGTRLTVT.